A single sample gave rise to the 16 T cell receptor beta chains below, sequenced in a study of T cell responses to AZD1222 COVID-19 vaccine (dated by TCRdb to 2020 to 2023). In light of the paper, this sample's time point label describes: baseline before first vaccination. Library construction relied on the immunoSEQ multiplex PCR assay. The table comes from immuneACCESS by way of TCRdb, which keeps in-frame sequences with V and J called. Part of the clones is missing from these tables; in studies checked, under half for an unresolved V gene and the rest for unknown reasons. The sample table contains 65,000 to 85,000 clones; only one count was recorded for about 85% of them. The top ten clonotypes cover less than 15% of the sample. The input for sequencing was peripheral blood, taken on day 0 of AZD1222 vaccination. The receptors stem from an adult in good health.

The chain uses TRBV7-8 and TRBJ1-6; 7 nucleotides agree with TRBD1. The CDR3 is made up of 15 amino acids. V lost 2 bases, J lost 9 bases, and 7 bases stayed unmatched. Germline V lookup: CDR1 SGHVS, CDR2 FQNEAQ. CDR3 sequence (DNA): TGTGCCAGCAGCTTAATGGCAGGGGGGAGTTCACCCCTCCACTTT. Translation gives CASSLMAGGSSPLHF.

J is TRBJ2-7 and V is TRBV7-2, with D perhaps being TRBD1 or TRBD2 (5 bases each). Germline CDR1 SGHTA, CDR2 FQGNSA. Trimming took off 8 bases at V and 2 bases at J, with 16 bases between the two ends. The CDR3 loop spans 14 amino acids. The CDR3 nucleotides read TGTGCCAGCGCTCGGGACCCCCTCACCTACGAGCAGTACTTC. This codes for CASARDPLTYEQYF.

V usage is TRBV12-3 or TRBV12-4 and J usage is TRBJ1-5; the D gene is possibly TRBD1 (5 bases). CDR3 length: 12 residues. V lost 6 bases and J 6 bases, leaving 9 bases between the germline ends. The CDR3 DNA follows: TGTGCCAGCAGGTCGGGACCTCAGCCCCAGCATTTT. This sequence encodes CASRSGPQPQHF.

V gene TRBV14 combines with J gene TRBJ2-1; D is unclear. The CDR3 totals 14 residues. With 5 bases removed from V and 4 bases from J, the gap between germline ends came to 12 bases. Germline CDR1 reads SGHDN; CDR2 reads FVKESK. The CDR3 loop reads CASSSIVSYNEQFF. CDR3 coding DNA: TGTGCCAGCAGCTCGATAGTGTCGTACAATGAGCAGTTCTTC. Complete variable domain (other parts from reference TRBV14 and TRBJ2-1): EAGVTQFPSHSVIEKGQTVTLRCDPISGHDNLYWYRRVMGKEIKFLLHFVKESKQDESGMPNNRFLAERTGGTYSTLKVQPAELEDSGVYFCASSSIVSYNEQFFGPGTRLTVL.

The CDR3: CASSFSGGAQGAQYF. The CDR3 coding sequence is TGCGCCAGCAGCTTTAGCGGGGGGGCTCAAGGGGCCCAGTACTTC. This rearrangement joins TRBV5-1 to TRBJ2-5; 11 bases match TRBD2. The junction had 9 bases not matched to a gene; V was cut back by 2 bases and J by 9 bases. This CDR3 region has 15 residues. Per the germline V gene, CDR1 is SGHRS and CDR2 is YFSETQ.

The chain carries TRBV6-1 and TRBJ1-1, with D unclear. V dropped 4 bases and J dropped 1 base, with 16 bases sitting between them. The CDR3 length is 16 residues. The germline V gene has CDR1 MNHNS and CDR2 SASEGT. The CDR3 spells CASSGGWSTANTEAFF. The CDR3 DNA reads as TGTGCCAGCAGTGGAGGATGGTCCACAGCGAACACTGAAGCTTTCTTT.

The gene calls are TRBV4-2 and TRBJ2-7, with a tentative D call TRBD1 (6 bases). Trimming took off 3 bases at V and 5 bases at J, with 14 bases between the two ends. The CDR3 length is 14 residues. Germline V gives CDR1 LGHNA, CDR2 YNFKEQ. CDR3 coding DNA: TGTGCCAGCAGCCAGATGAACAGGGACGACGAGCAGTACTTC. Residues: CASSQMNRDDEQYF.

CDR3 in DNA: TGTGCCATCAGTGAGGGGAGGGACAGGGAAGGCTACACCTTC. Translation: CAISEGRDREGYTF. J is TRBJ1-2 and V is TRBV10-3; 9 bases align to TRBD1. J was trimmed by 8 bases and V by 2 bases; bases with no gene match: 6. Germline V lookup: CDR1 ENHRY, CDR2 SYGVKD. The CDR3 runs to 14 residues.

CDR3 sequence: CASSWRDYGYTF. CDR3 DNA: TGTGCCAGCAGTTGGAGGGACTATGGCTACACCTTC. This sequence joins TRBV7-2 and TRBJ1-2, with unresolved D. In germline, CDR1 is SGHTA, CDR2 FQGNSA. V gave up 6 bases and J gave up 3 bases, with 8 bases separating them. The CDR3 covers 12 residues.

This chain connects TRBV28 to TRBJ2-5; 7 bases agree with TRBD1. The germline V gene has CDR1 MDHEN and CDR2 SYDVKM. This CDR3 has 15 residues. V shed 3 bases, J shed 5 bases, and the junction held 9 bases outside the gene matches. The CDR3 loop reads CASSFGTVWGETQYF. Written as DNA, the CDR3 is TGTGCCAGCAGTTTCGGGACAGTTTGGGGGGAGACCCAGTACTTC.

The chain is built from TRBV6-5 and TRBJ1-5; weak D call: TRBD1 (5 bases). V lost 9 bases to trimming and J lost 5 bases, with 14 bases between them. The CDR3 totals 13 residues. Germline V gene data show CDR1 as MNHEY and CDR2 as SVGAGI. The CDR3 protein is CASAGGVYQPQHF. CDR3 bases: TGTGCCAGTGCCGGAGGGGTGTATCAGCCCCAGCATTTT.

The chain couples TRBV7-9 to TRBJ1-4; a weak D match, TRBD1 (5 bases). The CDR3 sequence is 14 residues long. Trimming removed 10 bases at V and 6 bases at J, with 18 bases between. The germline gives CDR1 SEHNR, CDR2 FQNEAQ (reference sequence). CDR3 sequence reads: CATRRRTNDEKLFF. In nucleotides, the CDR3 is TGTGCCACCCGACGGAGGACAAACGATGAAAAACTGTTTTTT.

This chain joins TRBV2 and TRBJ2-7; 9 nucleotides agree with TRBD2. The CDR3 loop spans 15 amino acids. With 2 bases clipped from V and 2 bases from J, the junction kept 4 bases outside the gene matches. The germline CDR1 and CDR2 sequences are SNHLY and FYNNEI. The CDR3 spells CASSESGGGAYEQYF. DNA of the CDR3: TGTGCCAGCAGTGAATCGGGCGGGGGGGCCTACGAGCAGTACTTC. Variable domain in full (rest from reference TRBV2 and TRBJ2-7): EPEVTQTPSHQVTQMGQEVILRCVPISNHLYFYWYRQILGQKVEFLVSFYNNEISEKSEIFDDQFSVERPDGSNFTLKIRSTKLEDSAMYFCASSESGGGAYEQYFGPGTRLTVT.

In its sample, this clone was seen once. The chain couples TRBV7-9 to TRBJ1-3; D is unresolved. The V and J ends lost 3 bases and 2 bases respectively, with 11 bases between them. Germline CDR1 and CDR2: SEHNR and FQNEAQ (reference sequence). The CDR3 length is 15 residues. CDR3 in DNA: TGTGCCAGCAGCTTGACCACGATTACTGGAAACACCATATATTTT. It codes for CASSLTTITGNTIYF.

The CDR3 loop reads CASRASGGLEQYF. CDR3 coding DNA: TGTGCCAGCAGAGCTAGCGGGGGGCTCGAGCAGTACTTC. This chain joins TRBV2 and TRBJ2-7, with 11 positions matching TRBD2. J was trimmed by 6 bases and V by 6 bases; bases with no gene match: 4. CDR1 is SNHLY and CDR2 is FYNNEI in the germline V gene. The CDR3 is made up of 13 amino acids.

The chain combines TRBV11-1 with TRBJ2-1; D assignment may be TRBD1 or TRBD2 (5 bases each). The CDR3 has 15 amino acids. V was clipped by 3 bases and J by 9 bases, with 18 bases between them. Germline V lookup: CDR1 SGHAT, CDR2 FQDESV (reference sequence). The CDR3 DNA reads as TGTGCCAGCAGCTTCCCGCAGGGTCGGGGATCTGAGCAGTTCTTC. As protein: CASSFPQGRGSEQFF.